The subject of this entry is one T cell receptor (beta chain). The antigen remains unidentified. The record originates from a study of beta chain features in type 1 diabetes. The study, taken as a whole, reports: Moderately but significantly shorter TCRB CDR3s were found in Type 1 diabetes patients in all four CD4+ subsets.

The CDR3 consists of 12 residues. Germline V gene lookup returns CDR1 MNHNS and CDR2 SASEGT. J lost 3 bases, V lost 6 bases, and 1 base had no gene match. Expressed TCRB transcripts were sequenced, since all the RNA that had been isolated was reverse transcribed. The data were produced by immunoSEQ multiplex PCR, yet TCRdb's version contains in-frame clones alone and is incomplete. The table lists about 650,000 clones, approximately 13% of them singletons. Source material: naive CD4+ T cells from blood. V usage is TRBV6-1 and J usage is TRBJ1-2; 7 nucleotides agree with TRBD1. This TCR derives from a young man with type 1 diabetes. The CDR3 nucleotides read TGTGCCAGCAGCGGGACAGACTATGGCTACACCTTC. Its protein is CASSGTDYGYTF.